Below are 14 T cell receptor beta chains sequenced from a single sample in a study of PD-1 blockade in classical Hodgkin lymphoma. TCRdb's copy holds only in-frame clones and misses some; the assay was immunoSEQ multiplex PCR. The sample holds 55,000 to 75,000 clones, over 55% seen once. All patients relapsed after autologous stem cell transplantation, and brentuximab vedotin exposure varied. The sequences come from peripheral blood mononuclear cells (PBMCs), collected before the second cycle of nivolumab. The receptors shown here come from a human donor with classical Hodgkin lymphoma.

CDR3 sequence (DNA): TGTGCCACTTCCCCCCCGGGACTAGCCGAGCAGTACTTC. Translating it yields CATSPPGLAEQYF. The chain joins TRBV6-5 to TRBJ2-7; 9 bases line up with TRBD2. V shed 10 bases and J 6 bases; nucleotides not matched to a gene: 10. CDR3 length: 13 amino acids. CDR1 is MNHEY and CDR2 is SVGAGI in the germline V gene.

Here the CDR3 reads CASSLDSYGYTF. DNA for the CDR3: TGTGCCAGCAGCCTGGACAGCTATGGCTACACCTTC. V is TRBV5-4 and J is TRBJ1-2, with D perhaps TRBD1 (6 bases). The germline V gene encodes CDR1 SGHNT and CDR2 YYREEE (reference sequence). V was pared by 4 bases and J by 4 bases, with 8 bases between. This CDR3 comprises 12 residues.

This chain links TRBV19 with TRBJ1-6; 8 nucleotides agree with TRBD1. This CDR3 spans 15 amino acids. Germline trimming cut 1 base from V and 7 bases from J; bases unmatched to any gene: 3. Germline V gene sequence: CDR1 LNHDA, CDR2 SQIVND (reference sequence). The CDR3 DNA follows: TGTGCCAGTAGTATAGCCTGGACAGGGAATTCACCCCTCCACTTT. Encoded protein: CASSIAWTGNSPLHF.

J is TRBJ2-7 and V is TRBV9; D gene unclear. CDR1 and CDR2 from the germline V gene are SGDLS and YYNGEE. The CDR3 runs to 15 residues. V was trimmed by 3 bases and J by 3 bases, leaving 16 bases between them. CDR3 nucleotide sequence: TGTGCCAGCAGCGACCCTTCGACGGGTGACTACGAGCAGTACTTC. Translated: CASSDPSTGDYEQYF.

The genes are TRBV5-1 and TRBJ2-7; 9 positions match TRBD2. The CDR3 is made up of 15 amino acids. V trimming: 1 base; J trimming: 7 bases; junction bases outside the gene matches: 9. Germline V gene data show CDR1 as SGHRS and CDR2 as YFSETQ. The CDR3 DNA follows: TGCGCCAGCAGCTTGTTGGGCGGACTAGCGCGGGAGCAGTACTTC. Residues: CASSLLGGLAREQYF.

Turning to this clone: Other DNA sequences in this sample translate to the same CDR3. The V call is TRBV19, the J call TRBJ1-5; D remains ambiguous. V was trimmed by 7 bases and J by 1 base, leaving 5 bases between them. Germline CDR1 reads LNHDA; CDR2 reads SQIVND (reference sequence). This CDR3 comprises 12 residues. This chain's CDR3 is CASTWSNQPQHF. The CDR3, as DNA: TGTGCCAGTACGTGGAGCAATCAGCCCCAGCATTTT.

This clone was recorded only once. J is TRBJ1-2 and V is TRBV19; D might be TRBD1 (5 bases). The CDR3 loop spans 13 amino acids. Germline loops: CDR1 LNHDA, CDR2 SQIVND (reference sequence). V lost 8 bases and J lost 7, with 17 bases in between. CDR3 region: CASFGGAKGGYTF. DNA of the CDR3: TGTGCCAGTTTCGGCGGGGCTAAGGGTGGCTACACCTTC.

This CDR3 is CASSVGSSYNEQFF. The CDR3 nucleotides read TGTGCCAGCAGTGTTGGGAGCTCCTACAATGAGCAGTTCTTC. The rearrangement joins TRBV6-1 to TRBJ2-1, with a weak D call TRBD2 (5 bases). The CDR3 has 14 residues. The germline V gene encodes CDR1 MNHNS and CDR2 SASEGT. V shed 4 bases and J shed 0 bases, with 7 bases lying between them.

This clone was recorded only once. The V and J genes are TRBV5-1 and TRBJ1-2; 10 bases agree with TRBD1. V gave up 3 bases and J gave up 2 bases; unmatched junction bases: 1. The V gene's germline CDR1 is SGHRS and CDR2 YFSETQ. This CDR3 contains 14 residues. The CDR3 DNA sequence: TGCGCCAGCAGCTCGGGACAGGGGAACTATGGCTACACCTTC. It codes for CASSSGQGNYGYTF.

This clone was found once. The chain employs TRBV13 and TRBJ1-1; 7 bases line up with TRBD1. With 10 bases clipped from V and 3 bases from J, the junction kept 23 bases outside the gene matches. The CDR3 sequence is 18 residues long. Germline lookup yields CDR1 PRHDT and CDR2 FYEKMQ (reference sequence). The chain's CDR3 is CAISVPGQQFSRHTEAFF. The CDR3, as DNA: TGTGCCATCTCAGTTCCGGGACAGCAATTCTCAAGACACACTGAAGCTTTCTTT.

The chain joins TRBV19 to TRBJ1-2; TRBD1 aligns across 8 bases. V was pared by 9 bases and J by 3 bases, with 12 bases of the junction left unmatched. The CDR3 is 15 amino acids. The V gene's germline CDR1 is LNHDA and CDR2 SQIVND (reference sequence). CDR3 protein: CARRQGAVFDYGYTF. CDR3 bases: TGTGCCAGGAGGCAGGGGGCGGTTTTCGACTATGGCTACACCTTC.

The V call is TRBV7-9, the J call TRBJ2-5; 8 bases match TRBD1. The CDR3 runs to 16 residues. CDR1 and CDR2 (germline): SEHNR, FQNEAQ (reference sequence). V was pared by 4 bases and J by 5 bases, with 12 bases of the junction left unmatched. For the CDR3, the DNA is TGTGCCAGCAGCTCTGAACAGGGGGTCCCCCGGGAGACCCAGTACTTC. It translates to CASSSEQGVPRETQYF.

The chain is built from TRBV7-9 and TRBJ1-3; 9 bases agree with TRBD1. This CDR3 has 18 residues. The J segment lost 4 bases and the V segment lost 0 bases, leaving 10 bases of the junction unmatched. CDR1 is SEHNR, CDR2 FQNEAQ, per germline (reference sequence). The DNA of the CDR3 is TGTGCCAGCAGCTTAGCTCCAAGGGACAGGGCGGCAGGAAACACCATATATTTT. It specifies CASSLAPRDRAAGNTIYF.

The chain couples TRBV5-1 to TRBJ2-1, with 13 bases fitting TRBD2. Germline V gene data show CDR1 as SGHRS and CDR2 as YFSETQ. The junction had 7 bases not matched to a gene; V was cut back by 4 bases and J by 0 bases. The length of the CDR3 is 18 residues. CDR3 in DNA: TGCGCCAGCAGCCCAGGACTAGCGGGGGCGATCTCCTACAATGAGCAGTTCTTC. Protein: CASSPGLAGAISYNEQFF.